This T cell receptor beta chain stems from a study of regulatory T cells in long-lasting Graves disease (dated by TCRdb to the early 2020s). In the study overall: Antithyroid drugs had been taken for less than 3 months by newly diagnosed Graves' disease patients. Patients with persistent Graves' disease were compared with patients with newly diagnosed Graves' disease using TCR sequencing and RNA sequencing of peripheral blood. A total of some 35 samples underwent TCR sequencing, from about 13 patients with persistent Graves' disease and some 20 patients with newly diagnosed Graves' disease. The study was registered as a clinical trial and conducted in China. The study at large found these results: A larger number of public clonotypes was shared among persistent patients (fewer than 3,000) than among newly diagnosed patients (about 990). Only the TCR beta chain was sequenced and analyzed. Persistent disease showed preferential use of TRBV28, TRBJ1-2 and TRBJ2-5, whereas newly diagnosed disease favored TRBV20-1 and TRBJ2-1. Compared with newly diagnosed patients, patients with persistent Graves' disease had lower TCR Shannon entropy and fewer highly expanded clones, which suggests clonal expansion. Peripheral blood alone was examined, since thyroid tissue, which constituted the primary lesion, could not be accessed. The authors noted that the small sample size was a limitation that may lower accuracy.

V has 3 bases trimmed and J has 3 bases trimmed; junction bases matching no gene number 6. Looking up the germline V gene yields CDR1 MRHNA and CDR2 SNTAGT. The CDR3 goes from the cysteine to the phenylalanine over 15 residues. Solely the CDR3 DNA is kept, with 45 bases framed from the first base. The method behind the library was multiplex PCR. TCRdb records Illumina HiSeq 4000 as the sequencer. CDR3 regions were amplified by Arm-PCR with iRepertoire HTBI primers to construct TCR beta libraries. Gel purification was performed on PCR products prior to sequencing. As for how the authors treated the data: Gene usage analysis of CDR3 amino acid clonotypes used the roughly 60 TRBV and 14 TRBJ segments found across samples. COPE and FqMerger were used to merge the filtered high-quality paired reads into contigs. BLAST was used to align contigs to IMGT TRBV, TRBD and TRBJ reference genes, and CDR3 was defined according to IMGT. Any clonotype with a frequency above 0.1% was counted as a highly expanded clone. Shannon entropy was used to measure repertoire diversity, and the Gini coefficient was used to measure V-J evenness. A clonotype was considered public if more than one individual shared it. TCRdb passed the public sequencing reads through fastp at Q25 and MiXCR, retaining productive beta sequences. Entries that share a CDR3 protein sequence are merged under the most common genes and DNA. The V and J calls follow TCRdb's processing rather than the paper's. This sample has 620,000 or so distinct CDR3 sequences in its table, and approximately 15% of those were observed once. About 20% of the sample is held by the ten biggest clonotypes.

Taken with the paper, the label for time point translates to: newly diagnosed GD, antithyroid drugs for less than 3 months. For both TCR sequencing and RNA sequencing, RNA was extracted from PBMCs using TRIzol. The diagnosis of Graves' disease followed American Thyroid Association guidelines. Patients for the study were recruited at an endocrinology department in Xi'an, China. From each patient, around 9 milliliters of peripheral blood was collected into an EDTA anticoagulant tube. Ficoll Paque Plus density gradient separation was used to isolate PBMCs, and no additional T cell sorting was done. An Agilent 2100 Bioanalyzer and agarose gel were used to check RNA quality, while a NanoDrop 2000 measured RNA concentration. On this clonotype itself: Its antigen remains undetermined. No base-level quality is on record; no much larger clone is a single base apart.

This same sample was also taken into another study, of T cells in Graves' hyperthyroidism and ophthalmopathy. As the second publication notes: Graves' hyperthyroidism was defined as stable when no progression to ophthalmopathy occurred over 18 months of follow-up. Hyperthyroidism patients were newly diagnosed, with disease duration under 2 months, and aged 18 to 65 years. Any patient with an uncontrolled infection, another autoimmune disease, pregnancy or lactation was excluded. Diagnoses were based on clinical symptoms, serum thyroxine and TRAb, thyroid ultrasound and orbital computed tomography. The TCR CDR3 was subjected to a first round of RT-PCR using the HTBI primer set and the Qiagen OneStep RT-PCR kit. Most expanded thyroid clonotypes (frequency above 0.001) were also found in blood, which suggests that blood repertoires may mirror thyroid immune responses. Ophthalmopathy was separated from stable hyperthyroidism by a 13 V-J signature model, with roughly 88% sensitivity and about 81% specificity obtained in cross-validation and 80%/75% obtained in testing. During validation, the model predicted progression to ophthalmopathy a median of approximately 7 months ahead of onset, with 70.59% sensitivity and under 85% specificity. To identify distinguishing TCR V-J signatures, a discovery cohort of about a hundred patients was used, comprising some 45 with Graves' ophthalmopathy and under 60 with stable Graves' hyperthyroidism. Prospective prediction of ophthalmopathy was tested in an independent validation cohort consisting of 18 hyperthyroidism patients and more than 15 patients who later progressed to ophthalmopathy. The approximately 100 discovery patients were randomly split 7:3 into training and test sets. The study also compared thyroid tissue and blood T-cell repertoires from more than 5 Graves' hyperthyroidism patients. After sampling, hyperthyroidism patients received methimazole starting at 30 mg daily, and ophthalmopathy patients received high-dose intravenous methylprednisolone. The libraries were constructed in a second round of multiplex PCR and then size-selected and purified. Libraries were sequenced paired-end with 100 bp reads on an Illumina HiSeq2000. SOAPnuke was used to process the raw data, with reads discarded if the reads contained adapters or uncalled bases, had a mean Phred below 15, or lacked an exact constant-primer or identifier match. High-quality paired reads were merged using COPE v1.2.5, and each unique nucleotide sequence was defined as a clonotype. Clonotypes were aligned to IMGT TRBV, TRBD and TRBJ reference segments using MiTCR v1.1. The analysis included only V-J combinations with a frequency above 0.0001, which together covered more than 98% of the repertoires. A TCS score was defined as the ratio of F50 (clonal expansion) to E x V (chaos), with BLOSUM62-based TCRdist applied between CDR3 peptides within each V-J. Welch's t-statistics and random forest reduced 450 to 600 V-J features to roughly 13, which were used in a naive Bayes classifier (R e1071). No statistical method was used to set the sample size in advance, and investigators knew the group allocation. TCR Vbeta CDR3 sequencing of fewer than 150 peripheral blood samples (under 45 ophthalmopathy, 75 or so hyperthyroidism and approximately 17 progressor patients) is reported in the paper.

The sample in question was peripheral blood mononuclear cells (PBMCs), obtained at new diagnosis, from a patient treated with antithyroid drugs. This sequence originates from a woman in her twenties or thirties with Graves disease. Donor details come from another sample of the same person, matched by shared clones. The chain is made from TRBV6-4 and TRBJ2-7; 9 central nucleotides agree with TRBD1. The CDR3 is CASSEMPGQGYEQYF. The sequence in DNA is TGTGCCAGCAGTGAAATGCCGGGACAGGGCTACGAGCAGTACTTC.